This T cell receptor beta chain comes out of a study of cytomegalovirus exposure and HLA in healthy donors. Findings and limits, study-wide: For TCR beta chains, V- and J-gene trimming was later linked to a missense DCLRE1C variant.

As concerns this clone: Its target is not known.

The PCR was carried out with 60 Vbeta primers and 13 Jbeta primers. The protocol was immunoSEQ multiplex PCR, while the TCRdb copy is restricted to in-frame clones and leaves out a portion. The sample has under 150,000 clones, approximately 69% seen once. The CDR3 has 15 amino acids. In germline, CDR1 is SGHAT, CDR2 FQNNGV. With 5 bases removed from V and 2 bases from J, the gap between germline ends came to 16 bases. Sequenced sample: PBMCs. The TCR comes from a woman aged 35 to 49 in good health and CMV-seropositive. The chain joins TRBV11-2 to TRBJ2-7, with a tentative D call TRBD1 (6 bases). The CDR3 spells CASSGNRVRAYEQYF. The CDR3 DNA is TGTGCCAGCAGCGGAAACAGGGTTAGGGCCTACGAGCAGTACTTC. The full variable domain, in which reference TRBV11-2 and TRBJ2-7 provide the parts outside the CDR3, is EAGVAQSPRYKIIEKRQSVAFWCNPISGHATLYWYQQILGQGPKLLIQFQNNGVVDDSQLPKDRFSAERLKGVDSTLKIQPAKLEDSAVYLCASSGNRVRAYEQYFGPGTRLTVT.